Below, 6 T cell receptor beta chains from the same sample are listed, as sequenced in a study of T cell repertoires in cytomegalovirus infection. A single record per CDR3 protein comes from TCRdb applying MiXCR to the reads. This sample yields roughly 990,000 distinct CDR3 sequences, of which roughly 31% are seen a single time; 11% to 15% belongs to the top ten. These receptors have no known antigen. The starting material was cultured CD8+ T cells from PBMCs, obtained from culture after CMV antigen stimulation. All receptors come from a human donor in good health (CMV status not recorded). Some clones in this sample may be carry-over from other donors' samples.

The chain combines TRBV10-3 with TRBJ1-2; D possibly corresponds to TRBD1 (6 bases). V lost 4 bases and J lost 8, with 14 bases in between. The CDR3 runs to 13 residues. Germline loops: CDR1 ENHRY, CDR2 SYGVKD. In DNA, the CDR3 is TGTGCCATCAGTGTGGGCGGGACACGGGGCTACACCTTC. The encoded protein is CAISVGGTRGYTF.

The table lists this clonotype with many counts. The chain links TRBV27 to TRBJ1-1, with unresolved D. Germline V lookup: CDR1 MNHEY, CDR2 SMNVEV (reference sequence). V lost 3 bases, J lost 1 base, and 9 bases lay in between. The CDR3 runs to 14 residues. Here the CDR3 DNA reads TGTGCCAGCAGTTTCGGACCGGCGAACACTGAAGCTTTCTTT. This sequence encodes CASSFGPANTEAFF.

This clonotype was detected ten times or more. The chain recombines TRBV7-2 with TRBJ2-3; TRBD2 matches 12 bases. J was trimmed by 3 bases and V by 0 bases; bases with no gene match: 4. The CDR3 consists of 17 residues. The germline V gene encodes CDR1 SGHTA and CDR2 FQGNSA. The CDR3 DNA reads as TGTGCCAGCAGCTTAGCCACTAGCGGGGGGCCGACAGATACGCAGTATTTT. Translating gives CASSLATSGGPTDTQYF.

Written as DNA, the CDR3 is TGTGCCAGCACCCTTGGGGCAGGGCCGAATCAGCCCCAGCATTTT. It encodes CASTLGAGPNQPQHF. The chain couples TRBV12-3 or TRBV12-4 to TRBJ1-5; the D gene is possibly TRBD1 (5 bases). Trimming stripped 7 bases from V and 4 bases from J, with 17 bases between. This CDR3 is built from 15 residues.

The rearrangement uses TRBV4-1 and TRBJ1-5, with 11 bases fitting TRBD1. V gave up 3 bases and J gave up 0 bases; unmatched junction bases: 10. Germline CDR1 reads MGHRA; CDR2 reads YSYEKL. The CDR3 is 19 amino acids. The CDR3 sequence: CASSQVWDRGVYSNQPQHF. CDR3 DNA: TGCGCCAGCAGCCAGGTGTGGGACAGGGGGGTGTATAGCAATCAGCCCCAGCATTTT.

This chain joins TRBV19 and TRBJ1-5; 9 nucleotides match TRBD1. Germline CDR1 LNHDA, CDR2 SQIVND (reference sequence). V gave up 5 bases and J gave up 2 bases; unmatched junction bases: 13. The CDR3 runs to 18 residues. The CDR3 here is CASSSPGQGGIGNQPQHF. CDR3 in DNA: TGTGCCAGTAGTTCTCCGGGACAGGGCGGAATCGGCAATCAGCCCCAGCATTTT.